A single sample is the source of the 22 T cell receptor beta chains below, sequenced in a study of blood T cell repertoires in COVID-19. Only in-frame clones appear in the TCRdb table, and some are missing; sequencing was by immunoSEQ multiplex PCR. The data show approximately 440,000 clones, 90% seen once. Input material: PBMCs or T cells enriched from blood (not recorded which). The receptors were gathered from a man between 18 and 29 years old who had recovered from COVID-19.

The V gene is TRBV27, the J gene TRBJ1-2; a weak D match, TRBD1 (5 bases). The V end lost 7 bases, the J end lost 7 bases, and 16 bases lay between the germline ends. Germline assignment: CDR1 MNHEY and CDR2 SMNVEV (reference sequence). This CDR3 spans 13 amino acids. For the CDR3, the DNA is TGTGCCAGCACCACGGTCCCCGGGGGTGGCTACACCTTC. Amino acid sequence: CASTTVPGGGYTF.

This clone was detected only once. The chain uses TRBV5-1 and TRBJ1-5; TRBD1 aligns across 9 bases. After removal of 0 bases from V and 9 bases from J, the junction contained 4 bases not matched to a gene. The CDR3 runs 14 residues. Germline loops: CDR1 SGHRS, CDR2 YFSETQ. CDR3: CASSLGDRVMPQHF. For the CDR3, the DNA is TGCGCCAGCAGCTTGGGGGACAGGGTTATGCCCCAGCATTTT.

This chain uses TRBV7-9 with TRBJ2-6; weak D call: TRBD2 (5 bases). The CDR3 consists of 17 residues. Trimming removed 5 bases from V and 0 bases from J, with 14 bases in between. Per the germline V gene, CDR1 is SEHNR and CDR2 is FQNEAQ (reference sequence). CDR3 nucleotide sequence: TGTGCCAGCAGCACCCGGGATCCGAACTCTGGGGCCAACGTCCTGACTTTC. Its protein is CASSTRDPNSGANVLTF.

The chain has TRBV5-3 and TRBJ1-5; tentative D call: TRBD1 (6 bases). TRBV5-3 is an ORF, with its function uncertain. The CDR3 length is 17 residues. The germline V and J ends were trimmed by 2 bases and 1 base, with 16 bases remaining between them. CDR3 sequence (DNA): TGTGCCAGAAGCTTTCCCAGGGGAGTCGAAAGCAATCAGCCCCAGCATTTT. This sequence encodes CARSFPRGVESNQPQHF.

This clone was observed a single time. V usage is TRBV7-3 and J usage is TRBJ1-1; D is uncertain. The CDR3 spans 13 residues. Trimming left V 3 bases short and J 2 bases short, with 7 bases between. Germline V CDR1 and CDR2: SGHTA, FQGTGA. CDR3 in DNA: TGTGCCAGCAGCTTTTCCTACAACACTGAAGCTTTCTTT. Translating gives CASSFSYNTEAFF.

CDR3 sequence: CASSLTTGTERPHEQFF. In nucleotides, the CDR3 is TGTGCCAGCAGTCTAACCACCGGGACAGAGCGCCCCCATGAGCAGTTCTTC. The V gene is TRBV13, the J gene TRBJ2-1; 7 bases agree with TRBD1. CDR3 length: 17 residues. From germline, CDR1 is PRHDT and CDR2 FYEKMQ (reference sequence). V shed 6 bases, J shed 8 bases, and the junction held 19 bases outside the gene matches.

To note about this clone: Other DNA sequences within the sample encode an identical CDR3. The chain joins TRBV7-3 to TRBJ1-1, with 7 bases identical to TRBD1. Per the germline V gene, CDR1 is SGHTA and CDR2 is FQGTGA. Trimming removed 2 bases from V and 4 bases from J; junction bases left unmatched: 1. There are 13 residues in the CDR3. CDR3 DNA sequence: TGTGCCAGCAGCTTATCAGGGGGCACTGAAGCTTTCTTT. Encoded protein: CASSLSGGTEAFF.

This clone is a singleton in its sample. The chain joins TRBV7-9 to TRBJ1-4; D is unclear. CDR1 and CDR2 (germline): SEHNR, FQNEAQ (reference sequence). Trimming left V 1 base short and J 5 bases short, with 11 bases between. CDR3 length: 15 amino acids. The CDR3 sequence is CASSLESGRNEKLFF. The DNA for the CDR3 is TGTGCCAGCAGCTTAGAGAGCGGGAGGAATGAAAAACTGTTTTTT.

In this sample, this clone turned up a few times. CDR3 in amino acids: CASGTGHTDTQYF. The CDR3 nucleotides read TGTGCCAGCGGGACAGGGCATACGGATACGCAGTATTTT. The chain employs TRBV6-4 and TRBJ2-3, with 9 bases lining up with TRBD1. Trimming took 8 bases from V and 6 from J; bases not matched to a gene: 6. The CDR3 runs 13 residues. Germline V gives CDR1 MRHNA, CDR2 SNTAGT.

The rearrangement uses TRBV3-1 (or the pseudogene TRBV3-2) and TRBJ2-1, with D unclear. Looked up from germline, CDR1 is LGHDT and CDR2 is YNNKEL (reference sequence). The CDR3 has 11 residues. Trimming took off 4 bases at V and 10 bases at J, with 8 bases between the two ends. The DNA for the CDR3 is TGTGCCAGCAGCCCAGGTCGGGAGCAGTTCTTC. Its protein product is CASSPGREQFF.

This clone was counted ten times or more. The chain links TRBV3-1 (or the pseudogene TRBV3-2) to TRBJ1-1; 7 nucleotides line up with TRBD1. Germline lookup yields CDR1 LGHDT and CDR2 YNNKEL (reference sequence). The J segment lost 1 base and the V segment lost 4 bases, leaving 6 bases of the junction unmatched. The CDR3 runs to 15 residues. DNA for the CDR3: TGTGCCAGCAGCCCCGCCGGGACAGAGAACACTGAAGCTTTCTTT. Its translation: CASSPAGTENTEAFF.

For the CDR3, the DNA is TGTGCCAGCAGCTTATATTCGAGGCAAACCTACAATGAGCAGTTCTTC. This encodes CASSLYSRQTYNEQFF. The V gene is TRBV7-8, the J gene TRBJ2-1; D not resolved. V was clipped by 2 bases and J by 2 bases, with 13 bases between them. The CDR3 length is 16 residues. Germline lookup yields CDR1 SGHVS and CDR2 FQNEAQ.

The chain is built from TRBV4-1 and TRBJ1-5; D is unclear. Per germline, CDR1 MGHRA and CDR2 YSYEKL. Trimming pared 5 bases from V and 2 bases from J, leaving 13 bases between. This CDR3 has 15 amino acids. The CDR3 nucleotides are TGCGCCAGCAGCGGAACTAGGGTGGGCAATCAGCCCCAGCATTTT. Encoded protein: CASSGTRVGNQPQHF.

This chain connects TRBV9 to TRBJ1-5, with TRBD1 as a possible D gene (6 bases). With 0 bases removed from V and 7 bases from J, the gap between germline ends came to 11 bases. Germline V gene lookup returns CDR1 SGDLS and CDR2 YYNGEE. The CDR3 contains 14 residues. CDR3: CASSVGTEGQPQHF. In DNA form, the CDR3 reads TGTGCCAGCAGCGTAGGGACAGAGGGCCAGCCCCAGCATTTT. The full variable domain, with the rest looked up from reference TRBV9 and TRBJ1-5, is DSGVTQTPKHLITATGQRVTLRCSPRSGDLSVYWYQQSLDQGLQFLIQYYNGEERAKGNILERFSAQQFPDLHSELNLSSLELGDSALYFCASSVGTEGQPQHFGDGTRLSIL.

The V gene is TRBV12-3 or TRBV12-4, the J gene TRBJ2-7; possibly TRBD2 for D (6 bases). This CDR3 has 13 residues. V was trimmed by 2 bases and J by 3 bases, leaving 8 bases between them. The CDR3 DNA is TGTGCCAGCAGTTTAAGGGGAGGCTACGAGCAGTACTTC. It specifies CASSLRGGYEQYF.

V gene TRBV7-9 combines with J gene TRBJ2-3; a possible D gene is TRBD2 (6 bases). Trimming took off 4 bases at V and 2 bases at J, with 13 bases between the two ends. Per the germline V gene, CDR1 is SEHNR and CDR2 is FQNEAQ (reference sequence). The length of the CDR3 is 15 residues. The CDR3 sequence is CASSSAGPPTDTQYF. The CDR3 bases are TGTGCCAGCAGCTCGGCGGGACCCCCCACAGATACGCAGTATTTT.

This chain links TRBV2 with TRBJ1-1, with 7 nucleotides matching TRBD1. Germline V CDR1 and CDR2: SNHLY, FYNNEI. The ends lost 0 bases at V and 4 bases at J; junction bases unmatched: 5. The CDR3 covers 15 residues. The DNA for the CDR3 is TGTGCCAGCAGTGAAGCGCTCGGGGACAGCACTGAAGCTTTCTTT. As protein: CASSEALGDSTEAFF.

The chain combines TRBV28 with TRBJ1-2; maybe TRBD1 (6 bases). This CDR3 comprises 16 residues. Germline V gene data show CDR1 as MDHEN and CDR2 as SYDVKM. The ends were cut back, 3 bases at V and 5 bases at J, with 19 bases in the middle. The CDR3 DNA follows: TGTGCCAGCAGTTTCTTGAGAGGGGGTTCTGGGTATGGCTACACCTTC. It is translated as CASSFLRGGSGYGYTF.

V and J are TRBV7-8 and TRBJ1-1, with D unresolved. V was trimmed by 0 bases and J by 3 bases, leaving 11 bases between them. Germline lookup yields CDR1 SGHVS and CDR2 FQNEAQ. This CDR3 spans 15 amino acids. CDR3 protein: CASSLAVYRDTEAFF. In DNA, the CDR3 is TGTGCCAGCAGCTTAGCGGTCTACAGAGACACTGAAGCTTTCTTT.

This clone was seen only once. The chain employs TRBV2 and TRBJ2-1; tentatively, D is TRBD2 (6 bases). Germline lookup yields CDR1 SNHLY and CDR2 FYNNEI. With 8 bases removed from V and 4 bases from J, the gap between germline ends came to 15 bases. This CDR3 spans 14 amino acids. Here the CDR3 DNA reads TGTGCCAGCCGCCGGGACTGGCTTTACAATGAGCAGTTCTTC. This gives the protein CASRRDWLYNEQFF.

The rearrangement links TRBV11-3 to TRBJ2-3; perhaps TRBD1 as D (5 bases). Trimming took 3 bases from V and 4 from J, leaving 8 bases between them. Per the germline V gene, CDR1 is SGHNT and CDR2 is YENEEA. The CDR3 length is 13 residues. The CDR3 reads CASSFQGADTQYF. The CDR3 DNA follows: TGTGCCAGCAGCTTCCAGGGCGCAGATACGCAGTATTTT.

The chain carries TRBV9 and TRBJ2-7; maybe TRBD1 (6 bases). This CDR3 is 15 amino acids long. The germline gives CDR1 SGDLS, CDR2 YYNGEE. Between the trimmed V and J ends, which lost 3 bases and 5 bases, there was a span of 18 bases. For the CDR3, the DNA is TGTGCCAGCAGCGAGACAGGTTTTGGGGCGGACGAGCAGTACTTC. Residues: CASSETGFGADEQYF.